The 27 T cell receptor beta chains below come from one sample, sequenced in a study of vaccination effects on CD4 cells after COVID-19. Repertoires were generated with immunoSEQ multiplex PCR, while TCRdb's copy carries only in-frame clones and drops some. The sample includes roughly 14,000 clones, around 76% of them seen just once. Expansion of antigen-specific CD4+ T cells with viral peptide pools was carried out by the ViraFEST assay before sequencing. Subsequent to a culture period of 10 to 11 days, CD4+ T cells were isolated. These receptors' antigens are unknown. Specimen: CD4+ T cells from PBMCs cultured with HCoV-229E spike peptides, collected before COVID-19 vaccination. The receptors here all came from a human donor who received a COVID-19 vaccine.

The CDR3 DNA follows: TGCGCCAGCAGCCCCACCCTTACAGGGAGTATCTACGAGCAGTACTTC. Protein: CASSPTLTGSIYEQYF. The chain combines TRBV5-1 with TRBJ2-7; a possible D gene is TRBD1 (6 bases). Germline lookup yields CDR1 SGHRS and CDR2 YFSETQ. V lost 4 bases and J 3 bases, leaving 20 bases between the germline ends. CDR3 size: 16 residues. The complete variable domain, with remaining parts taken from reference TRBV5-1 and TRBJ2-7, reads KAGVTQTPRYLIKTRGQQVTLSCSPISGHRSVSWYQQTPGQGLQFLFEYFSETQRNKGNFPGRFSGRQFSNSRSEMNVSTLELGDSALYLCASSPTLTGSIYEQYFGPGTRLTVT.

This clone occurred a few times. This chain joins TRBV5-6 and TRBJ1-4, with D perhaps TRBD1 (6 bases). V lost 3 bases and J 7 bases, leaving 10 bases between the germline ends. Germline loops: CDR1 SGHDT, CDR2 YYEEEE. This CDR3 region has 13 residues. The CDR3 bases are TGTGCCAGCAGCTCCGGGACATCTGAAAAACTGTTTTTT. This gives the protein CASSSGTSEKLFF.

V usage is TRBV6-1 and J usage is TRBJ1-1; D might be TRBD1 (6 bases). The CDR3 runs 15 residues. The V end lost 1 base, the J end lost 3 bases, and 12 bases lay between the germline ends. Germline assignment: CDR1 MNHNS and CDR2 SASEGT. The CDR3 region is CASSEVGRGYTEAFF. The CDR3 DNA follows: TGTGCCAGCAGTGAAGTTGGCAGGGGATACACTGAAGCTTTCTTT.

CDR3 sequence (DNA): TGTGCCAGCAGCTTATCCTCCAGGGGGAATGGCTACACCTTC. Its protein product is CASSLSSRGNGYTF. The V and J genes are TRBV7-9 and TRBJ1-2; 7 nucleotides agree with TRBD1. CDR1 and CDR2 (germline): SEHNR, FQNEAQ (reference sequence). The junction had 6 bases not matched to a gene; V was cut back by 2 bases and J by 6 bases. This CDR3 contains 14 residues.

This chain links TRBV11-2 with TRBJ2-3; D possibly uses TRBD1 or TRBD2 (6 bases each). V was shortened by 5 bases and J by 1 base, with 19 bases between the two germline ends. The V gene's germline CDR1 is SGHAT and CDR2 FQNNGV. This CDR3 region has 17 residues. The CDR3 reads CASSLLTRGPGTDTQYF. DNA for the CDR3: TGTGCCAGCAGCCTTCTCACCCGGGGGCCCGGCACAGATACGCAGTATTTT.

The chain joins TRBV28 to TRBJ1-1; TRBD1 is a possible D gene (5 bases). The germline CDR1 and CDR2 sequences are MDHEN and SYDVKM. V lost 0 bases, J lost 2 bases, and 16 bases lay in between. The CDR3 has 17 amino acids. CDR3 region: CASSLWGPRGGNTEAFF. In nucleotides, the CDR3 is TGTGCCAGCAGTTTATGGGGCCCGAGGGGAGGCAACACTGAAGCTTTCTTT.

This chain joins TRBV30 and TRBJ1-5; D gene ambiguous. The CDR3 spans 13 residues. Germline CDR1 is GTSNPN and CDR2 is SVGIG (reference sequence). V dropped 3 bases and J dropped 1 base, with 7 bases sitting between them. CDR3 protein: CAWSWRSNQPQHF. In DNA form, the CDR3 reads TGTGCCTGGAGCTGGAGAAGCAATCAGCCCCAGCATTTT.

This clone has more than one count but fewer than ten. This chain joins TRBV2 and TRBJ2-7; 7 bases align to TRBD2. Germline CDR1 SNHLY, CDR2 FYNNEI. V lost 6 bases to trimming and J lost 2 bases; unmatched junction nucleotides: 13. This CDR3 spans 16 amino acids. The CDR3 DNA reads as TGTGCCAGCAGCCTAGAGGGAGCGGGAAACCCCTACGAGCAGTACTTC. Residues: CASSLEGAGNPYEQYF.

The rearrangement uses TRBV10-2 and TRBJ1-3; maybe TRBD1 (6 bases). The CDR3 contains 15 residues. V gave up 6 bases and J gave up 4 bases, with 16 bases separating them. Germline assignment: CDR1 WSHSY and CDR2 SAAADI. CDR3 loop: CASRDPGVDGNTIYF. The CDR3 DNA reads TGCGCCAGCAGAGACCCAGGGGTAGACGGAAACACCATATATTTT.

The chain joins TRBV12-1 to TRBJ1-5; TRBD1, the table's D call, was not compared with the DNA. TRBV12-1 is a pseudogene locus. The CDR3 is 17 residues long. CDR3 coding DNA: TGTGCCAGCAGCCAGCCGAGACAGGGTTCTAGCAATCAGCCCCAGCATTTT. Its protein product is CASSQPRQGSSNQPQHF.

The chain has TRBV28 and TRBJ2-6; TRBD1 is a possible D gene (5 bases). Trimming shortened V by 3 bases and J by 2 bases, and 8 bases separated the two germline ends. This CDR3 has 15 residues. The germline V gene has CDR1 MDHEN and CDR2 SYDVKM. The CDR3 DNA reads as TGTGCCAGCAGTTTGGGGCATACTGGGGCCAACGTCCTGACTTTC. Its protein product is CASSLGHTGANVLTF.

The chain couples TRBV18 to TRBJ2-7, with no clear D. The germline V gene encodes CDR1 KGHSH and CDR2 LQKENI. Trimming left V 3 bases short and J 3 bases short, with 12 bases between. The CDR3 length is 14 residues. The CDR3 DNA is TGTGCCAGCTCACCCTTCGGCCCCAGCTACGAGCAGTACTTC. Translation gives CASSPFGPSYEQYF.

The chain joins TRBV6-5 to TRBJ2-3, with 12 nucleotides matching TRBD2. From germline, CDR1 is MNHEY and CDR2 SVGAGI. This CDR3 is 15 amino acids long. The trim removed 4 bases at V and 3 bases at J, leaving 2 bases unmatched. CDR3 DNA: TGTGCCAGCAGTTTGACTAGCGGGAGTACAGATACGCAGTATTTT. Translation gives CASSLTSGSTDTQYF.

This rearrangement joins TRBV12-5 to TRBJ2-7, with 7 bases identical to TRBD1. With V trimmed by 6 bases and J by 2 bases, 7 bases remained unmatched. The CDR3 runs 14 residues. Germline V gene sequence: CDR1 LGHNT, CDR2 FRNRAP. CDR3 in DNA: TGTGCTAGTGGGTGGACAGGACTTACCTACGAGCAGTACTTC. It translates to CASGWTGLTYEQYF.

CDR3 in DNA: TGTGCCAGCAGCCTCACAGGGGGCGGGGATGAAAAACTGTTTTTT. Encoded protein: CASSLTGGGDEKLFF. The J gene is TRBJ1-4, the V gene TRBV3-1 (or the pseudogene TRBV3-2); 9 bases fit TRBD1. Looked up from germline, CDR1 is LGHDT and CDR2 is YNNKEL (reference sequence). This CDR3 has 15 amino acids. V lost 4 bases to trimming and J lost 6 bases; unmatched junction nucleotides: 6.

V and J are TRBV5-1 and TRBJ2-7; possibly TRBD1 or TRBD2 for D (5 bases each). The CDR3 covers 14 residues. Germline CDR1 is SGHRS and CDR2 is YFSETQ. The V end was cut by 4 bases, the J end by 0 bases, with 11 bases between. This CDR3 is CASSRDPGSYEQYF. CDR3 nucleotide sequence: TGCGCCAGCAGCCGGGACCCCGGCTCCTACGAGCAGTACTTC.

The chain links TRBV2 to TRBJ1-5; 7 bases match TRBD1. Trimming removed 7 bases from V and 4 bases from J; junction bases left unmatched: 10. Germline loops: CDR1 SNHLY, CDR2 FYNNEI. The CDR3 length is 15 residues. CDR3 bases: TGTGCCAGCAATCGTTTAGGACAGGAGAATCAGCCCCAGCATTTT. Amino acid sequence: CASNRLGQENQPQHF.

The gene calls are TRBV28 and TRBJ1-2, with D uncertain. The CDR3 is 12 residues long. Germline CDR1 and CDR2: MDHEN and SYDVKM. The V end was cut by 3 bases, the J end by 4 bases, with 6 bases between. CDR3 protein: CASSLSGYGYTF. Here the CDR3 DNA reads TGTGCCAGCAGTTTGTCGGGCTATGGCTACACCTTC.

In DNA form, the CDR3 reads TGTGCCACTCAACTGGGGACTAGCGGGAGGGCAGATACGCAGTATTTT. Translated, it gives CATQLGTSGRADTQYF. The chain employs TRBV10-3 and TRBJ2-3, with 16 bases aligning to TRBD2. Germline V gene sequence: CDR1 ENHRY, CDR2 SYGVKD. The CDR3 is made up of 16 amino acids. V lost 10 bases to trimming and J lost 4 bases; unmatched junction nucleotides: 8.

The chain has TRBV7-9 and TRBJ2-3, with a possible D match to TRBD2 (6 bases). CDR3 length: 17 amino acids. With 4 bases removed from V and 2 bases from J, the gap between germline ends came to 19 bases. Per the germline V gene, CDR1 is SEHNR and CDR2 is FQNEAQ (reference sequence). This CDR3 is CASSYPYWRGNTDTQYF. CDR3 DNA: TGTGCCAGCAGCTACCCCTACTGGCGGGGAAACACAGATACGCAGTATTTT.

The chain has TRBV5-1 and TRBJ1-5; D may be TRBD1 (5 bases). The V and J ends lost 2 bases and 7 bases respectively, with 16 bases between them. CDR1 is SGHRS, CDR2 YFSETQ, per germline. The CDR3 is 15 amino acids. CDR3 sequence: CASSFLGASGQPQHF. CDR3 sequence (DNA): TGCGCCAGCAGCTTTCTTGGGGCTTCAGGCCAGCCCCAGCATTTT.

V is TRBV19 and J is TRBJ2-7, with D uncertain. Between the trimmed V and J ends, which lost 7 bases and 1 base, there was a span of 14 bases. CDR3 length: 14 amino acids. The germline V gene encodes CDR1 LNHDA and CDR2 SQIVND (reference sequence). The CDR3 reads CASNPAGQSYEQYF. CDR3 nucleotide sequence: TGTGCCAGTAATCCCGCCGGGCAGTCCTACGAGCAGTACTTC.

The chain has TRBV18 and TRBJ2-1, with 11 positions matching TRBD2. V lost 0 bases, J lost 4 bases, and 11 bases stayed unmatched. The CDR3 is made up of 19 amino acids. CDR1 is KGHSH and CDR2 is LQKENI in the germline V gene. The chain's CDR3 is CASSPPNAAGLAVYNEQFF. The CDR3 region has the DNA TGTGCCAGCTCACCACCAAATGCCGCGGGACTAGCGGTTTACAATGAGCAGTTCTTC.

This clone showed up just once. CDR3 DNA sequence: TGTGCCAGCGGCCCTCCGGGGCGGGAGACTGAAGCTTTCTTT. Residues: CASGPPGRETEAFF. The chain uses TRBV27 and TRBJ1-1; D may be TRBD1 (5 bases). The CDR3 length is 14 residues. Trimming cost V 8 bases and J 5 bases, with 18 bases left between them. Germline V gene sequence: CDR1 MNHEY, CDR2 SMNVEV (reference sequence).

The chain links TRBV9 to TRBJ2-1; D is perhaps TRBD2 (6 bases). This CDR3 has 13 amino acids. CDR1 SGDLS and CDR2 YYNGEE come from the germline V gene. Trimming stripped 1 base from V and 9 bases from J, with 11 bases between. Written as DNA, the CDR3 is TGTGCCAGCAGCGTAACTCCGGGACTTGAGCAGTTCTTC. Translated, it gives CASSVTPGLEQFF.

This clone was seen once. The CDR3 loop reads CASSPRTHYEQYF. DNA of the CDR3: TGCGCCAGCAGCCCCCGGACTCACTACGAGCAGTACTTC. V and J are TRBV5-1 and TRBJ2-7, with D possibly matching TRBD2 (5 bases). This CDR3 spans 13 amino acids. CDR1 is SGHRS, CDR2 YFSETQ, per germline. V lost 4 bases, J lost 3 bases, and 11 bases lay in between.

Relative to its sample, this clone is medium-sized. The chain joins TRBV6-5 to TRBJ1-5, with TRBD1 identical over 8 bases. The CDR3 extends over 15 amino acids. Germline CDR1 reads MNHEY; CDR2 reads SVGAGI. Trimming at V came to 6 bases and at J to 4 bases, leaving 8 bases not matched to a gene. CDR3 residues: CASRWDRRSNQPQHF. CDR3 sequence (DNA): TGTGCCAGCAGATGGGACAGGCGGAGTAATCAGCCCCAGCATTTT.